These T cell receptor beta chains were read from a single sample in a study of graft-versus-host responses after intestinal transplantation. Profiled with immunoSEQ multiplex PCR; TCRdb holds only in-frame clones, not every one. The sample yields almost 15,000 clones, around 67% seen once. The sequencing here drew on ileum tissue, taken around 640 days after intestinal transplantation. Source of these receptors: a human patient who received an intestinal transplant, so some T cells may come from the graft donor. CDR3s include the opening cysteine and the closing phenylalanine or tryptophan. D genes are given only for firm matches. The size entry is marked missing in some rows and otherwise reads once, few, many or a size class.

size: -
J: TRBJ1-5
D: TRBD1
V: TRBV5-1
CDR3: CASSLGQGGNQPQHF
DNA: TGCGCCAGCAGCTTGGGACAGGGCGGCAATCAGCCCCAGCATTTT

size: -
J: TRBJ1-4
D: -
V: TRBV7-9
CDR3: CASSFRGPSEKLFF
DNA: TGTGCCAGCAGCTTCAGGGGACCAAGTGAAAAACTGTTTTTT

size: -
J: TRBJ1-5
D: -
V: TRBV30
CDR3: CAWSVEGRGNQPQHF
DNA: TGTGCCTGGAGTGTAGAGGGCAGAGGCAATCAGCCCCAGCATTTT

size: large
J: TRBJ1-2
D: TRBD1
V: TRBV7-2
CDR3: CASTQNAGQGSHGYTF
DNA: TGTGCCAGCACTCAAAACGCGGGACAGGGAAGCCATGGCTACACCTTC

size: -
J: TRBJ2-5
D: -
V: TRBV6-1
CDR3: CASSRGEETQYF
DNA: TGTGCCAGCAGCAGGGGCGAAGAGACCCAGTACTTC

size: -
J: TRBJ2-1
D: TRBD2
V: TRBV6-1
CDR3: CASRHSSGGSNEQFF
DNA: TGTGCCAGCAGGCATTCTAGCGGGGGCTCCAATGAGCAGTTCTTC

size: few
J: TRBJ1-1
D: TRBD1
V: TRBV6-5
CDR3: CASSFDRANTEAFF
DNA: TGTGCCAGCAGCTTCGACAGGGCGAACACTGAAGCTTTCTTT

size: -
J: TRBJ2-7
D: -
V: TRBV6-1
CDR3: CASTQTVSYEQYF
DNA: TGTGCCAGCACCCAGACAGTTTCCTACGAGCAGTACTTC

size: -
J: TRBJ2-3
D: -
V: TRBV7-2
CDR3: CASSLDSSTDTQYF
DNA: TGTGCCAGCAGCTTGGACAGTAGCACAGATACGCAGTATTTT

size: medium-sized
J: TRBJ2-3
D: -
V: TRBV10-2
CDR3: CASSESSNQDTQYF
DNA: TGCGCCAGCAGTGAGTCGTCCAATCAGGATACGCAGTATTTT

size: -
J: TRBJ2-1
D: -
V: TRBV9
CDR3: CASSAALTGYNEQFF
DNA: TGTGCCAGCAGCGCGGCGTTGACAGGATACAATGAGCAGTTCTTC

size: -
J: TRBJ2-7
D: TRBD1
V: TRBV27
CDR3: CASSYGRDRGLEQYF
DNA: TGTGCCAGCAGTTACGGTAGGGACAGGGGTTTGGAGCAGTACTTC

size: -
J: TRBJ1-2
D: -
V: TRBV7-9
CDR3: CASSLGEDNNYGYTF
DNA: TGTGCCAGCAGCTTAGGGGAGGATAATAACTATGGCTACACCTTC

size: few
J: TRBJ1-1
D: -
V: TRBV5-5
CDR3: CASSLGSMTEAFF
DNA: TGTGCCAGCAGCTTGGGATCGATGACAGAAGCTTTCTTT

size: few
J: TRBJ1-2
D: -
V: TRBV30
CDR3: CAWSETGYGYTF
DNA: TGTGCCTGGAGTGAGACAGGCTATGGCTACACCTTC

size: once
J: TRBJ1-5
D: TRBD1
V: TRBV6-5
CDR3: CASSLTGGGNQPQHF
DNA: TGTGCCAGCAGCCTAACAGGGGGAGGCAATCAGCCCCAGCATTTT

size: -
J: TRBJ1-6
D: TRBD1
V: TRBV30
CDR3: CAWSEGQGANSPLHF
DNA: TGTGCCTGGAGTGAAGGACAGGGCGCAAATTCACCCCTCCACTTT

size: few
J: TRBJ2-5
D: -
V: TRBV23-1
CDR3: CASSQSGAGPETQYF
DNA: TGCGCCAGCAGTCAATCGGGGGCAGGGCCGGAGACCCAGTACTTC

size: -
J: TRBJ2-2
D: TRBD1
V: TRBV9
CDR3: CASTPGQGYTGELFF
DNA: TGTGCCAGCACCCCGGGACAGGGGTACACCGGGGAGCTGTTTTTT

size: few
J: TRBJ1-3
D: -
V: TRBV11-3
CDR3: CASSFGDTIYF
DNA: TGTGCCAGCAGCTTTGGAGACACCATATATTTT

size: few
J: TRBJ1-6
D: TRBD1
V: TRBV27
CDR3: CATSRQGDSPLHF
DNA: TGTGCCACCTCACGACAGGGCGATTCACCCCTCCACTTT

size: -
J: TRBJ1-2
D: TRBD1
V: TRBV6-5
CDR3: CASSQDRVNYGYTF
DNA: TGTGCCAGCAGCCAAGACAGGGTAAACTATGGCTACACCTTC

size: few
J: TRBJ2-7
D: TRBD1
V: TRBV6-6
CDR3: CASSSRTGGSYEQYF
DNA: TGTGCCAGCAGTTCCCGGACAGGGGGCTCCTACGAGCAGTACTTC

size: -
J: TRBJ2-3
D: TRBD2
V: TRBV9
CDR3: CASSALAGFTDTQYF
DNA: TGTGCCAGCAGCGCGCTAGCGGGATTCACAGATACGCAGTATTTT

size: -
J: TRBJ1-2
D: TRBD1
V: TRBV6-6
CDR3: CASTTGTGVNYGYTF
DNA: TGTGCCAGCACCACCGGGACAGGGGTTAACTATGGCTACACCTTC

size: -
J: TRBJ1-4
D: -
V: TRBV5-4
CDR3: CASSPLYPYEKLFF
DNA: TGTGCCAGCAGCCCACTCTATCCCTATGAAAAACTGTTTTTT

size: -
J: TRBJ1-2
D: TRBD1
V: TRBV29-1
CDR3: CSVLSVLDRVAYGYTF
DNA: TGCAGCGTCCTATCGGTTTTGGACAGGGTCGCCTATGGCTACACCTTC

size: -
J: TRBJ1-2
D: TRBD1
V: TRBV9
CDR3: CASSSRGLGYTF
DNA: TGTGCCAGCAGTAGCAGGGGGCTTGGCTACACCTTC

size: once
J: TRBJ1-2
D: TRBD1
V: TRBV5-4
CDR3: CASSSGQGAEGYTF
DNA: TGTGCCAGCAGCTCGGGACAGGGGGCGGAAGGCTACACCTTC

size: -
J: TRBJ2-3
D: -
V: TRBV2
CDR3: CASRTFTDTQYF
DNA: TGTGCCAGCAGGACTTTCACAGATACGCAGTATTTT

size: once
J: TRBJ1-2
D: -
V: TRBV29-1
CDR3: CSARDTEDYGYTF
DNA: TGCAGCGCCCGGGACACCGAGGACTATGGCTACACCTTC

size: few
J: TRBJ1-2
D: TRBD1
V: TRBV7-9
CDR3: CASSRQGAPGYTF
DNA: TGTGCCAGCAGCCGGCAGGGGGCGCCCGGCTACACCTTC

size: -
J: TRBJ2-3
D: TRBD2
V: TRBV4-3
CDR3: CASSQDLQRGGPDTQYF
DNA: TGCGCCAGCAGCCAAGATCTCCAGCGGGGGGGCCCAGATACGCAGTATTTT

size: -
J: TRBJ2-1
D: TRBD2
V: TRBV5-1
CDR3: CASSFSGGKYNEQFF
DNA: TGCGCCAGCAGCTTTAGCGGGGGAAAATACAATGAGCAGTTCTTC

size: -
J: TRBJ1-6
D: -
V: TRBV18
CDR3: CASSPLWGGLHSPLHF
DNA: TGTGCCAGCTCGCCATTGTGGGGGGGGTTACACTCACCCCTCCACTTT

size: -
J: TRBJ2-7
D: -
V: TRBV4-3
CDR3: CASSQDLGAYEQYF
DNA: TGCGCCAGCAGCCAAGACCTAGGAGCCTACGAGCAGTACTTC

size: -
J: TRBJ2-2
D: -
V: TRBV30
CDR3: CAWCWTESTGELFF
DNA: TGTGCCTGGTGTTGGACAGAGAGCACCGGGGAGCTGTTTTTT

size: -
J: TRBJ1-4
D: -
V: TRBV6-1
CDR3: CASGLREKLFF
DNA: TGTGCCAGCGGCCTTCGTGAAAAACTGTTTTTT

size: -
J: TRBJ2-7
D: TRBD1
V: TRBV7-9
CDR3: CASSPAGTGGEYEQYF
DNA: TGTGCCAGCAGCCCGGCCGGGACAGGGGGCGAGTACGAGCAGTACTTC

size: few
J: TRBJ2-2
D: TRBD1
V: TRBV2
CDR3: CASTGQAANTGELFF
DNA: TGTGCCAGCACCGGACAGGCAGCGAACACCGGGGAGCTGTTTTTT

size: medium-sized
J: TRBJ1-3
D: -
V: TRBV18
CDR3: CASSPYDTSGNTIYF
DNA: TGTGCCAGCTCACCATATGACACCTCTGGAAACACCATATATTTT

size: -
J: TRBJ1-1
D: TRBD1
V: TRBV19
CDR3: CASSIGGTGATEAFF
DNA: TGTGCCAGTAGTATAGGTGGGACAGGGGCCACTGAAGCTTTCTTT

size: -
J: TRBJ1-2
D: TRBD1
V: TRBV19
CDR3: CASTPMRTGVFYGYTF
DNA: TGTGCCAGTACACCCATGAGGACAGGAGTTTTCTATGGCTACACCTTC